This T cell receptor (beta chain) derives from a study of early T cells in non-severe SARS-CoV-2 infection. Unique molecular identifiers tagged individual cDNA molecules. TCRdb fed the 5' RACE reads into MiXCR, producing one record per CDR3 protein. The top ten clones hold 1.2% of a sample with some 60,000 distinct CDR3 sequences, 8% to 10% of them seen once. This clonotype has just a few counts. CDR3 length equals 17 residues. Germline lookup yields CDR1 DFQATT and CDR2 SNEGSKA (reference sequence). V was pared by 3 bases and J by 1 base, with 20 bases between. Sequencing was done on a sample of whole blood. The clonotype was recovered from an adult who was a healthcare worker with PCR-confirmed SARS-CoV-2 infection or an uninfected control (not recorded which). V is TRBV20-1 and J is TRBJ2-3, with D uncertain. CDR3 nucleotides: TGCAGTGCTAGGGGCCATCCGGTTTCCGGGCGCACAGATACGCAGTATTTT. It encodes CSARGHPVSGRTDTQYF.